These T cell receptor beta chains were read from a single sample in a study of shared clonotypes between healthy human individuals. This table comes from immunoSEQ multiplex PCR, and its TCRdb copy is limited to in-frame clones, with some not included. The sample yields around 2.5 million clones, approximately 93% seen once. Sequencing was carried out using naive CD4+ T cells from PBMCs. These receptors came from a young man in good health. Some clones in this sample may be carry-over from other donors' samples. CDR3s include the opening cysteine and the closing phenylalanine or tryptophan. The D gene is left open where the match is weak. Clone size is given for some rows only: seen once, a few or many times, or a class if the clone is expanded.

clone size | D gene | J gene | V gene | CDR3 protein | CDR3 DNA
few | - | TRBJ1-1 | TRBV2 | CASSEGIRNTEAFF | TGTGCCAGCAGTGAAGGGATCAGGAACACTGAAGCTTTCTTT
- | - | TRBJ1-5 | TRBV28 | CASSLQGRSPSQPQHF | TGTGCCAGCAGTTTACAGGGCCGATCCCCTTCGCAGCCCCAGCATTTT
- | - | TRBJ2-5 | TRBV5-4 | CASTPRRGPQETQYF | TGTGCCAGCACCCCCCGGCGGGGACCCCAAGAGACCCAGTACTTC
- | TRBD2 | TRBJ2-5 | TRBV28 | CASIGGSTQETQYF | TGTGCCAGCATAGGCGGGAGTACCCAAGAGACCCAGTACTTC
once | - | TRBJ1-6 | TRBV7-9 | CATELGASGSPLHF | TGTGCCACCGAACTAGGGGCATCAGGATCACCCCTCCACTTT
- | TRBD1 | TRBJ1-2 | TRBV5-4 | CASSTGTGGGYGYTF | TGTGCCAGCAGCACCGGGACAGGGGGCGGGTATGGCTACACCTTC
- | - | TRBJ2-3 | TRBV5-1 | CASSLDSRGDTQYF | TGCGCCAGCAGCTTGGATTCCAGGGGCGATACGCAGTATTTT
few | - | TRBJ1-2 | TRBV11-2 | CASSPGLDYGYTF | TGTGCCAGCAGCCCGGGGCTGGACTATGGCTACACCTTC
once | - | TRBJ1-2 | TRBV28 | CASSGRGPNNYGYTF | TGTGCCAGCAGTGGACGCGGACCCAATAACTATGGCTACACCTTC
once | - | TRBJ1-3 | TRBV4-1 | CASSLGLFSGNTIYF | TGCGCCAGCAGCCTTGGCCTTTTCTCTGGAAACACCATATATTTT
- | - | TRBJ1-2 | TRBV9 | CASSVGLGGNYGYTF | TGTGCCAGCAGCGTAGGTTTGGGAGGGAACTATGGCTACACCTTC
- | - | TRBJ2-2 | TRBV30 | CAWRGVTGELFF | TGTGCCTGGAGGGGGGTTACCGGGGAGCTGTTTTTT
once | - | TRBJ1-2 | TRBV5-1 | CASSLNSWNYGYTF | TGCGCCAGCAGCTTGAACAGTTGGAACTATGGCTACACCTTC
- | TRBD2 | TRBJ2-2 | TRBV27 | CASSPGLGITGELFF | TGTGCCAGCAGTCCGGGACTAGGGATCACCGGGGAGCTGTTTTTT
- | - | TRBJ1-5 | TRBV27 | CASSLFGGGNQPQHF | TGTGCCAGCAGTTTATTCGGGGGCGGCAATCAGCCCCAGCATTTT
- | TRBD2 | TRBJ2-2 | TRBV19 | CASSSTSGRYTGELFF | TGTGCCAGTAGTAGCACTAGCGGGAGGTACACCGGGGAGCTGTTTTTT
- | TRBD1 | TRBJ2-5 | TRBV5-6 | CASSLWDRGRGETQYF | TGTGCCAGCAGCTTGTGGGACAGGGGGCGTGGAGAGACCCAGTACTTC
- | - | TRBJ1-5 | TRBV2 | CASSVFASNQPQHF | TGTGCCAGCAGTGTATTTGCTAGCAATCAGCCCCAGCATTTT
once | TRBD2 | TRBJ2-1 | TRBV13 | CASSYRTSGRRDNEQFF | TGTGCCAGCAGCTACCGGACTAGCGGGAGAAGGGACAATGAGCAGTTCTTC
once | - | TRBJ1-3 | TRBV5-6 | CASSGSRYRAASGNTIYF | TGTGCCAGCAGCGGATCACGGTACAGGGCCGCCTCTGGAAACACCATATATTTT
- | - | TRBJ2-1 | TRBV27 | CASSHYNEQFF | TGTGCCAGCAGTCACTACAATGAGCAGTTCTTC
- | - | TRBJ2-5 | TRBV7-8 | CASSLGAQETQYF | TGTGCCAGCAGCTTAGGCGCCCAAGAGACCCAGTACTTC
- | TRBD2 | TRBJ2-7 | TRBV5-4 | CASSPPASGPSYEQYF | TGTGCCAGCAGCCCGCCGGCTAGCGGTCCTTCCTACGAGCAGTACTTC
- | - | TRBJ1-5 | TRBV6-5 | CASSSQVGQPQHF | TGTGCCAGCAGTTCACAGGTGGGTCAGCCCCAGCATTTT
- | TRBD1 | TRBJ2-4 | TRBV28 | CASSSHPGQGPIQYF | TGTGCCAGCAGTTCTCACCCGGGACAGGGACCTATTCAGTACTTC
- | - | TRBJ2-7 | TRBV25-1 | CASSERTAGSYEQYF | TGTGCCAGCAGTGAACGGACCGCCGGCTCCTACGAGCAGTACTTC
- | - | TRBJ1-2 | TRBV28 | CASSFSTQSYGYTF | TGTGCCAGCAGTTTTTCGACCCAGTCCTATGGCTACACCTTC
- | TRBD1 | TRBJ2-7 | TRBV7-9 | CASSLALGQGSSYEQYF | TGTGCCAGCAGCTTAGCCCTGGGACAGGGAAGCTCCTACGAGCAGTACTTC
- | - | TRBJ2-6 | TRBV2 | CAPAAGVMGGVLTF | TGTGCACCAGCAGCAGGTGTTATGGGCGGCGTCCTGACTTTC
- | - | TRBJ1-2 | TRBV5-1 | CASSLGVSNYGYTF | TGCGCCAGCAGCTTGGGTGTGTCTAACTATGGCTACACCTTC
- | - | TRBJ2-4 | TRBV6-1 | CASVMGGASKNIQYF | TGTGCCAGCGTTATGGGGGGCGCGTCCAAAAACATTCAGTACTTC
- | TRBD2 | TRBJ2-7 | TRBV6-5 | CASTSRGRRVHEQYF | TGTGCCAGCACCTCGCGGGGGAGGAGGGTCCACGAGCAGTACTTC
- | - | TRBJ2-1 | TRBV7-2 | CASSPSYNEQFF | TGTGCCAGCAGCCCAAGTTACAATGAGCAGTTCTTC
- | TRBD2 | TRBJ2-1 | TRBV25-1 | CASSGLADHNEQFF | TGTGCCAGCAGTGGACTAGCGGACCACAATGAGCAGTTCTTC
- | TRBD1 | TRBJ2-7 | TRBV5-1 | CASSLPDRAYEQYF | TGCGCCAGCAGCTTACCGGACAGGGCCTACGAGCAGTACTTC
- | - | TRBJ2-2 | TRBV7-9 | CASSSRNTGELFF | TGTGCCAGCAGCTCACGGAACACCGGGGAGCTGTTTTTT
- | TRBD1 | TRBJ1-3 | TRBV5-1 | CASSLGERGRGNTIYF | TGCGCCAGCAGCTTGGGAGAAAGGGGGCGCGGAAACACCATATATTTT
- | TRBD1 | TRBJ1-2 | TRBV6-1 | CASPGTGLAGYTF | TGTGCCAGTCCCGGGACAGGGTTGGCTGGCTACACCTTC
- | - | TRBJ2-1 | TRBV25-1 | CASSLRNEQFF | TGTGCCAGCAGTTTGAGGAATGAGCAGTTCTTC
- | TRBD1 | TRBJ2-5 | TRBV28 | CASGGTGRGTQYF | TGTGCCAGCGGTGGGACAGGGCGTGGGACCCAGTACTTC
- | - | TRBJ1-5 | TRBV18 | CASSPRDDLNQPQHF | TGTGCCAGCTCACCACGTGATGATTTGAATCAGCCCCAGCATTTT
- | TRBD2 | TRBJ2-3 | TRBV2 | CASNSGRGSTDTQYF | TGTGCCAGCAATAGCGGGAGGGGCAGCACAGATACGCAGTATTTT
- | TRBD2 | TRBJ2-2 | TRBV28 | CASTGGRDTGELFF | TGTGCCAGCACGGGGGGGAGGGATACCGGGGAGCTGTTTTTT
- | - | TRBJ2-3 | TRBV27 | CASSLYGARGIDKSDTQYF | TGTGCCAGCAGTTTGTACGGGGCGCGAGGAATCGACAAGTCAGATACGCAGTATTTT
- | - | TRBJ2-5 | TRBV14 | CASSQDPQPPMTQYF | TGTGCCAGCAGCCAAGATCCACAGCCCCCGATGACCCAGTACTTC
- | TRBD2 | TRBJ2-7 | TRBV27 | CASSPGLAGSGAYEQYF | TGTGCCAGCAGTCCGGGACTAGCGGGAAGCGGTGCCTACGAGCAGTACTTC
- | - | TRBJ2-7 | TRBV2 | CASSDRSGPYEQYF | TGTGCCAGCAGTGATAGGAGCGGCCCCTACGAGCAGTACTTC
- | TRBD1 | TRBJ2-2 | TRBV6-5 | CASSQGAPGELFF | TGTGCCAGCAGTCAGGGGGCTCCCGGGGAGCTGTTTTTT